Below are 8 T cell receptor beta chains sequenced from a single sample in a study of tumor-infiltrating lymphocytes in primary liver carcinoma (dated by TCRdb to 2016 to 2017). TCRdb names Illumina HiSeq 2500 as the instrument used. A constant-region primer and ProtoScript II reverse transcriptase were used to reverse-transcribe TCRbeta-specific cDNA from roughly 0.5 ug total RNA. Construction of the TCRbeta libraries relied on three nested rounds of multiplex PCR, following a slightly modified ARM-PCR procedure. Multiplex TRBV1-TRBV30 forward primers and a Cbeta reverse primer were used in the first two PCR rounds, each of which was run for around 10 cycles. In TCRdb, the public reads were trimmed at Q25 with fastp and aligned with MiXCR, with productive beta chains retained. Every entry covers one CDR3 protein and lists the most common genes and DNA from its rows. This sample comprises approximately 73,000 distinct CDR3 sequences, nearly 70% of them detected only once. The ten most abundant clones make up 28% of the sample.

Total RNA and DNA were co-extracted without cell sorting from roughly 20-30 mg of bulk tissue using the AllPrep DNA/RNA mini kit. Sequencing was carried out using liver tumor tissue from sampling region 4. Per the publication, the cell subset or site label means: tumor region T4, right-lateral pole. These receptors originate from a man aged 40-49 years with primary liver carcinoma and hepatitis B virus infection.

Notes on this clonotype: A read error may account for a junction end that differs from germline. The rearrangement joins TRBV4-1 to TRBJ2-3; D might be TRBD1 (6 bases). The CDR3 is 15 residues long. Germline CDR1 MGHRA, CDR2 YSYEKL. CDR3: CASSCSGTRTDTQYF. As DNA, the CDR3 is TGCGCCAGCAGCTGCTCCGGGACACGGACAGATACACAGTATTTT.

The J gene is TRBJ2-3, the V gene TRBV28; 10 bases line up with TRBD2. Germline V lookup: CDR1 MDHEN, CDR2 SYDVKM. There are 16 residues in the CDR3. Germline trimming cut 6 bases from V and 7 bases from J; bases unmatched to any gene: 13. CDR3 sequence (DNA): TGTGCCAGCAGGCTAGGAGCGGGAGGGGAAGGGTATACGCAGTATTTT. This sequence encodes CASRLGAGGEGYTQYF.

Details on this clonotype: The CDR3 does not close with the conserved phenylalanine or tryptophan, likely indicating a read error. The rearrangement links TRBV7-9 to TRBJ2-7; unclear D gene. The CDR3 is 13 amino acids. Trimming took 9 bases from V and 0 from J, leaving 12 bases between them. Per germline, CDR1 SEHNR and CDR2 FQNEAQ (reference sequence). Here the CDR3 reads CARSPSSSYEQYL. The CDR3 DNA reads TGTGCCAGGAGCCCATCCTCCTCCTACGAGCAGTACCTA.

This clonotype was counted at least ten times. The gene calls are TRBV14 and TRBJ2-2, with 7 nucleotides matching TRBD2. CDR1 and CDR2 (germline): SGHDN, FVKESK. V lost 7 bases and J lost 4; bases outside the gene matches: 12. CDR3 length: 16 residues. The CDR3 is CASTPGLAASTGELFF. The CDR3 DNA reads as TGTGCCAGCACCCCCGGGCTAGCGGCTTCCACCGGGGAGCTGTTTTTT.

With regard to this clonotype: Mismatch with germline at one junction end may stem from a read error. The CDR3 loop is CANSRTGDSYEQCF. DNA of the CDR3: TGTGCCAACAGCCGCACAGGGGACTCCTATGAGCAGTGCTTC. The gene calls are TRBV11-2 and TRBJ2-7; D is possibly TRBD1 (7 bases). Germline CDR1 SGHAT, CDR2 FQNNGV. The CDR3 totals 14 residues.

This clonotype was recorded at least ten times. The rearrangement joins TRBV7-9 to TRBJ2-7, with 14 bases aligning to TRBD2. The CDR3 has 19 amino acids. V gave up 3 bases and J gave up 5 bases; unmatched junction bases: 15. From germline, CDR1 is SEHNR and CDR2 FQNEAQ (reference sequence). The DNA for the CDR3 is TGTGCCAGCAGCTTCCCCTCAACGGTGGGACTAGCGGGAGCCCACGAGCAGTACTTC. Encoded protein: CASSFPSTVGLAGAHEQYF.

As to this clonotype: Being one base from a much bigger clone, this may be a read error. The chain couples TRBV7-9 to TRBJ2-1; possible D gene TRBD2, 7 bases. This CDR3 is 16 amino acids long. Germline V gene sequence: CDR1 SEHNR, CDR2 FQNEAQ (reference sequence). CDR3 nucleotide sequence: TGTGCCAGCAGCTTAGAGGGGGGGCGGTACTACAATGAGCAGCTCTTC. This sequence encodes CASSLEGGRYYNEQLF.

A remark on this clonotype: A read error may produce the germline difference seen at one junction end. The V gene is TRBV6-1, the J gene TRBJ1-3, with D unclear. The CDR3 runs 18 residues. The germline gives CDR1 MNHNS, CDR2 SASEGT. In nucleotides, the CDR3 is TGTGCCAGCAGTGAATACGGTATGGGAGAGGCGTCTGGAAACGCCATATATTTT. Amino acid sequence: CASSEYGMGEASGNAIYF.